The 2 T cell receptor beta chains presented below share a single source sample, sequenced in a study of Graves' ophthalmopathy and Graves' hyperthyroidism. The authors amplified TCR beta CDR3 regions from RNA transcripts. Investigators did first-round RT-PCR with HTBI primers, then second-round multiplex PCR. One entry per CDR3 protein results from TCRdb running MiXCR on the multiplex PCR reads. Of approximately 1.2 million distinct CDR3 sequences listed, about two fifths are singletons. Sequencing used peripheral blood or thyroid tissue (not recorded which). All receptors derive from an adult man with Graves' hyperthyroidism.

The sample holds many counts of this clonotype. The chain has TRBV2 and TRBJ2-7, with 7 bases matching TRBD1. Looked up from germline, CDR1 is SNHLY and CDR2 is FYNNEI. V lost 8 bases and J lost 12; bases outside the gene matches: 10. The CDR3 is 11 residues long. CDR3 in amino acids: CASRLTTGMYF. For the CDR3, the DNA is TGTGCCAGCCGTCTAACGACAGGGATGTACTTC.

This clonotype was detected a few times. This chain uses TRBV29-1 with TRBJ2-7; 7 nucleotides agree with TRBD2. Per the germline V gene, CDR1 is SQVTM and CDR2 is ANQGSEA. V lost 4 bases to trimming and J lost 2 bases; unmatched junction nucleotides: 23. This CDR3 region has 19 residues. The CDR3 here is CSVVGARPRDWEGAYEQYF. The CDR3 nucleotides read TGCAGCGTTGTTGGGGCTAGGCCTAGAGATTGGGAGGGCGCCTACGAGCAGTACTTC.